These 26 T cell receptor beta chains share one sample of origin, sequenced in a study of PD-1 blockade in classical Hodgkin lymphoma. Profiling relied on immunoSEQ multiplex PCR, and the TCRdb table lists in-frame clones only, not all of them. Counted here are roughly 96,000 clones, about 93% occurring once; the ten biggest clones make up under 2%. The sample's time point: cycle 4 day 1 (C4D1), after 6 weeks of nivolumab. Every one of the patients relapsed after autologous stem cell transplantation (brentuximab vedotin exposure was variable). The material was peripheral blood mononuclear cells (PBMCs), obtained before the fourth cycle of nivolumab. Receptors were obtained from a human donor with classical Hodgkin lymphoma.

J is TRBJ2-7 and V is TRBV18; 10 bases map to TRBD2. In germline, CDR1 is KGHSH, CDR2 LQKENI. The CDR3 runs 17 residues. J gave up 2 bases and V 1 base, and 8 bases lay outside the gene matches. CDR3 nucleotides: TGTGCCAGCTCACCACTGCCAACTAGCGGGGTAACCTACGAGCAGTACTTC. It translates to CASSPLPTSGVTYEQYF. Complete variable domain (other parts from reference TRBV18 and TRBJ2-7): NAGVMQNPRHLVRRRGQEARLRCSPMKGHSHVYWYRQLPEEGLKFMVYLQKENIIDESGMPKERFSAEFPKEGPSILRIQQVVRGDSAAYFCASSPLPTSGVTYEQYFGPGTRLTVT.

In its sample, this clone was seen once. This chain connects TRBV5-8 to TRBJ2-7; D is unresolved. This CDR3 contains 10 residues. V lost 1 base, J lost 4 bases, and 0 bases lay in between. Germline V gene sequence: CDR1 SGHTS, CDR2 YDEGEE. The DNA of the CDR3 is TGTGCCAGCAGCTTGTACGAGCAGTACTTC. Translation gives CASSLYEQYF.

This clone was seen a handful of times. The chain links TRBV19 to TRBJ1-3; D perhaps matches TRBD1 (6 bases). V was trimmed by 7 bases and J by 0 bases, leaving 16 bases between them. This CDR3 is built from 16 residues. CDR1 and CDR2 (germline): LNHDA, SQIVND (reference sequence). CDR3 sequence: CASTRNGQPSGNTIYF. The CDR3 bases are TGTGCCAGTACAAGAAATGGACAGCCCTCTGGAAACACCATATATTTT.

This clone has only a few counts. The rearrangement uses TRBV14 and TRBJ2-7; D is ambiguous. CDR3 length: 13 amino acids. CDR1 SGHDN and CDR2 FVKESK come from the germline V gene. The ends were cut back, 0 bases at V and 6 bases at J, with 9 bases in the middle. The CDR3 spells CASSQEIQSEQYF. The CDR3 DNA is TGTGCCAGCAGCCAAGAGATACAGTCCGAGCAGTACTTC.

The rearrangement links TRBV15 to TRBJ1-3, with D possibly being TRBD1 (5 bases). This CDR3 contains 14 residues. CDR1 is LNHNV, CDR2 YYDKDF, per germline (reference sequence). Trimming removed 1 base at V and 1 base at J, with 5 bases between. CDR3 sequence reads: CATSRGGSGNTIYF. In DNA, the CDR3 is TGTGCCACCAGCAGAGGGGGGTCTGGAAACACCATATATTTT.

The chain uses TRBV5-6 and TRBJ2-2; 7 nucleotides match TRBD2. The germline V gene encodes CDR1 SGHDT and CDR2 YYEEEE. The CDR3 spans 16 residues. V was clipped by 1 base and J by 1 base; unmatched bases: 4. CDR3: CASSLNGGVNTGELFF. The CDR3 DNA sequence: TGTGCCAGCAGCTTGAATGGGGGGGTGAACACCGGGGAGCTGTTTTTT.

The chain uses TRBV5-1 and TRBJ2-1, with D perhaps TRBD1 or TRBD2 (5 bases each). Between the trimmed V and J ends, which lost 3 bases and 8 bases, there was a span of 15 bases. This CDR3 region has 14 residues. CDR1 and CDR2 (germline): SGHRS, YFSETQ. CDR3 loop: CASSYGAKPDEQFF. The CDR3 coding sequence is TGCGCCAGCAGCTACGGGGCGAAGCCCGATGAGCAGTTCTTC.

This chain joins TRBV7-8 and TRBJ2-7; weak D call: TRBD2 (7 bases). V was shortened by 1 base and J by 1 base, with 14 bases between the two germline ends. Looked up from germline, CDR1 is SGHVS and CDR2 is FQNEAQ. CDR3 size: 16 residues. This CDR3 reads CASSLVGGAASYEQYF. DNA of the CDR3: TGTGCCAGCAGCTTAGTGGGGGGGGCGGCTTCCTACGAGCAGTACTTC.

This clone was picked up one time. This sequence joins TRBV11-2 and TRBJ2-5; D is ambiguous. Trimming removed 2 bases at V and 5 bases at J, with 24 bases between. In germline, CDR1 is SGHAT, CDR2 FQNNGV. The CDR3 covers 18 residues. The CDR3 nucleotides are TGTGCCAGCAGCTTAATGGGATCGCTAGGAATTTCCCCGGAGACCCAGTACTTC. Residues: CASSLMGSLGISPETQYF. Full variable domain (remainder filled in from reference TRBV11-2 and TRBJ2-5): EAGVAQSPRYKIIEKRQSVAFWCNPISGHATLYWYQQILGQGPKLLIQFQNNGVVDDSQLPKDRFSAERLKGVDSTLKIQPAKLEDSAVYLCASSLMGSLGISPETQYFGPGTRLLVL.

The chain employs TRBV19 and TRBJ2-3, with 8 positions matching TRBD2. This CDR3 is built from 15 residues. With V trimmed by 4 bases and J by 1 base, 4 bases remained unmatched. The V gene's germline CDR1 is LNHDA and CDR2 SQIVND (reference sequence). The CDR3 DNA sequence: TGTGCCAGTAGTAGACTGACTAGCGGCACAGATACGCAGTATTTT. Protein product: CASSRLTSGTDTQYF.

The chain links TRBV30 to TRBJ1-3; D not certain. The length of the CDR3 is 13 residues. CDR1 GTSNPN and CDR2 SVGIG come from the germline V gene (reference sequence). V shed 3 bases and J shed 3 bases, with 9 bases lying between them. The CDR3 loop is CAWRGQNGNTIYF. CDR3 nucleotides: TGTGCCTGGAGAGGGCAGAATGGAAACACCATATATTTT.

This chain joins TRBV6-5 and TRBJ1-1; the match to TRBD1 covers 7 bases. The V gene's germline CDR1 is MNHEY and CDR2 SVGAGI. Trimming took 5 bases from V and 1 from J; bases not matched to a gene: 7. This CDR3 region has 15 residues. DNA of the CDR3: TGTGCCAGCAGTGGACCGGGACAGCGGAACACTGAAGCTTTCTTT. This codes for CASSGPGQRNTEAFF.

DNA for the CDR3: TGTGCCAGCAGCGTAGTAGGGACTAGCGGCGAGCAGTACTTC. It encodes CASSVVGTSGEQYF. The chain has TRBV9 and TRBJ2-7; 11 bases are shared with TRBD2. The germline CDR1 and CDR2 sequences are SGDLS and YYNGEE. The CDR3 sequence is 14 residues long. V gave up 0 bases and J gave up 6 bases; unmatched junction bases: 2.

This clone was seen a few times. The chain links TRBV9 to TRBJ1-1; D is undetermined. The V end lost 4 bases, the J end lost 1 base, and 14 bases lay between the germline ends. The length of the CDR3 is 15 residues. Germline CDR1 and CDR2: SGDLS and YYNGEE. CDR3 bases: TGTGCCAGCAGCCGCCAAGGAGGATCGAACACTGAAGCTTTCTTT. Residues: CASSRQGGSNTEAFF.

The chain recombines TRBV25-1 with TRBJ1-1; maybe TRBD1 (5 bases). The CDR3 totals 17 residues. V was trimmed by 2 bases and J by 2 bases, leaving 18 bases between them. Germline loops: CDR1 MGHDK, CDR2 SYGVNS. CDR3 sequence (DNA): TGTGCCAGCAGTGAAAGGGGCGGAAATTGCGGAAACACTGAAGCTTTCTTT. It translates to CASSERGGNCGNTEAFF.

This rearrangement joins TRBV28 to TRBJ2-7; TRBD1 might be the D (5 bases). V lost 2 bases, J lost 0 bases, and 11 bases lay in between. Germline lookup yields CDR1 MDHEN and CDR2 SYDVKM. The CDR3 has 15 amino acids. CDR3 coding DNA: TGTGCCAGCAGTTTACAACCGGACAACTCCTACGAGCAGTACTTC. The encoded protein is CASSLQPDNSYEQYF.

CDR3 bases: TGCGCCAGCAGTGAAACTAGCGGGAGGGCCTTCGGGGAGCAGTTCTTC. Translation gives CASSETSGRAFGEQFF. This rearrangement joins TRBV10-1 to TRBJ2-1, with 13 bases matching TRBD2. With 3 bases clipped from V and 10 bases from J, the junction kept 9 bases outside the gene matches. Germline values: CDR1 WNHNN, CDR2 SYGVQD (reference sequence). This CDR3 has 16 amino acids.

The chain's CDR3 is CASKRRQYNEQFF. Written as DNA, the CDR3 is TGTGCCAGTAAACGCAGGCAGTATAATGAGCAGTTCTTC. The J gene is TRBJ2-1, the V gene TRBV19; D gene uncertain. CDR1 is LNHDA and CDR2 is SQIVND in the germline V gene (reference sequence). The germline V and J ends were trimmed by 7 bases and 7 bases, with 14 bases remaining between them. The CDR3 extends over 13 amino acids.

This clone has a single count. The chain combines TRBV9 with TRBJ2-7, with D perhaps matching TRBD1 (5 bases). Germline lookup yields CDR1 SGDLS and CDR2 YYNGEE. Trimming removed 4 bases from V and 2 bases from J, with 16 bases in between. The CDR3 has 15 amino acids. This CDR3 reads CASSSRPRAPYEQYF. The CDR3 region has the DNA TGTGCCAGCAGCTCACGACCCAGGGCCCCCTACGAGCAGTACTTC. The complete variable domain, with remaining parts taken from reference TRBV9 and TRBJ2-7, reads DSGVTQTPKHLITATGQRVTLRCSPRSGDLSVYWYQQSLDQGLQFLIQYYNGEERAKGNILERFSAQQFPDLHSELNLSSLELGDSALYFCASSSRPRAPYEQYFGPGTRLTVT.

The chain is built from TRBV30 and TRBJ1-2; D unresolved. The V gene's germline CDR1 is GTSNPN and CDR2 SVGIG (reference sequence). Trimming removed 2 bases at V and 3 bases at J, with 16 bases between. This CDR3 contains 15 residues. The CDR3 sequence is CAWSRALGRDYGYTF. The CDR3 DNA reads TGTGCCTGGAGTCGGGCCTTAGGCCGAGACTATGGCTACACCTTC.

The chain has TRBV25-1 and TRBJ2-7; no clear D gene. Trimming stripped 6 bases from V and 6 bases from J, with 9 bases between. The CDR3 consists of 11 residues. Per germline, CDR1 MGHDK and CDR2 SYGVNS. CDR3 amino acids: CASRSSSEQYF. The CDR3 DNA follows: TGTGCCAGCAGGTCCTCGTCCGAGCAGTACTTC.

The V and J genes are TRBV2 and TRBJ2-7; D remains unclear. Trimming took 5 bases from V and 3 from J, leaving 5 bases between them. The CDR3 covers 11 residues. The V gene's germline CDR1 is SNHLY and CDR2 FYNNEI. The CDR3 loop is CASSRVYEQYF. The CDR3 nucleotides read TGTGCCAGCAGTCGCGTCTACGAGCAGTACTTC.

This rearrangement joins TRBV28 to TRBJ2-3; D perhaps matches TRBD2 (6 bases). V lost 5 bases and J 14 bases, leaving 20 bases between the germline ends. This CDR3 has 13 amino acids. From germline, CDR1 is MDHEN and CDR2 SYDVKM. The CDR3 protein is CASSPPTGGLRYF. CDR3 in DNA: TGTGCCAGCAGTCCACCGACCGGGGGATTGCGGTATTTT.

The V gene is TRBV28, the J gene TRBJ1-4; TRBD1 aligns across 9 bases. Looked up from germline, CDR1 is MDHEN and CDR2 is SYDVKM. The ends lost 6 bases at V and 8 bases at J; junction bases unmatched: 10. This CDR3 has 15 residues. CDR3 sequence (DNA): TGTGCCAGCAGCGATCTCCACAGGGGGCGAGAAAAACTGTTTTTT. Its translation: CASSDLHRGREKLFF.

V gene TRBV10-3 combines with J gene TRBJ1-1; D is uncertain. CDR1 is ENHRY, CDR2 SYGVKD, per germline. CDR3 length equals 15 residues. Trimming left V 3 bases short and J 4 bases short, with 15 bases between. As DNA, the CDR3 is TGTGCCATCAGTGATCGTCGCGCTGGAGTCACTGAAGCTTTCTTT. Amino acids: CAISDRRAGVTEAFF.

The rearrangement links TRBV28 to TRBJ1-5; 8 bases are a match to TRBD1. The CDR3 is made up of 15 amino acids. Per germline, CDR1 MDHEN and CDR2 SYDVKM. Trimming at V came to 5 bases and at J to 2 bases, leaving 5 bases not matched to a gene. CDR3 residues: CASSRQGNGNQPQHF. CDR3 bases: TGTGCCAGCAGTAGACAGGGGAATGGCAATCAGCCCCAGCATTTT.